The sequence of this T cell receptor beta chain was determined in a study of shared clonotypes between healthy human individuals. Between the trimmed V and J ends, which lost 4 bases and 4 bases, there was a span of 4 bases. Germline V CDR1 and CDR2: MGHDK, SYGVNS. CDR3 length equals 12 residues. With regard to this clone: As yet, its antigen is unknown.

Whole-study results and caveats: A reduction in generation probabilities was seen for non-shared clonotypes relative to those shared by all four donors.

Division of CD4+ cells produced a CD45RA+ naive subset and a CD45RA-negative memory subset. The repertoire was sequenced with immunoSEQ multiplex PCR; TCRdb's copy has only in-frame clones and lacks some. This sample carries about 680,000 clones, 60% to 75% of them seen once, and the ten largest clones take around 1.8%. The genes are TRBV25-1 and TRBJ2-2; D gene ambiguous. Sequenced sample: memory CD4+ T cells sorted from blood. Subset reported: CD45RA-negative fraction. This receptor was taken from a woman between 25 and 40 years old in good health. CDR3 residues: CASSAFTGELFF. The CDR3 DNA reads TGTGCCAGCAGTGCGTTCACCGGGGAGCTGTTTTTT.